These 8 T cell receptor beta chains share one sample of origin, sequenced in a study of human T cells and chemical hapten exposure. Whole blood that had not been fractionated was the source of extracted total RNA. Individual cDNA molecules received unique molecular identifiers in the library. MiXCR, applied by TCRdb to the reads, yields one record per CDR3 protein. This table holds around 120,000 distinct CDR3 sequences, around 9% found once. The sequencing input was whole blood. All receptors come from a human donor in good health. Some clones in this sample may be carry-over from other donors' samples.

This clonotype was observed many times. The chain links TRBV7-6 to TRBJ1-1; D gene ambiguous. The CDR3 is 16 residues long. Germline V gene sequence: CDR1 SGHVS, CDR2 FNYEAQ. The germline V and J ends were trimmed by 2 bases and 1 base, with 14 bases remaining between them. The CDR3: CASSLREGLENTEAFF. CDR3 sequence (DNA): TGTGCCAGCAGCTTAAGGGAAGGGCTAGAGAACACTGAAGCTTTCTTT.

The chain recombines TRBV19 with TRBJ2-7; D is possibly TRBD1 (7 bases). The germline V gene encodes CDR1 LNHDA and CDR2 SQIVND (reference sequence). The CDR3 is 15 residues long. The V gene lost 5 bases and the J gene lost 3 bases, with 17 bases spanning the gap. The DNA for the CDR3 is TGTGCCAGTAGTGCGGGAACAGGGACAGTCTACGAGCAGTACTTC. The encoded protein is CASSAGTGTVYEQYF.

The table lists this clonotype with many counts. The rearrangement links TRBV11-2 to TRBJ1-2; 8 bases align to TRBD1. Germline assignment: CDR1 SGHAT and CDR2 FQNNGV. The CDR3 is 15 amino acids. J lost 7 bases, V lost 1 base, and 8 bases had no gene match. The CDR3 here is CASSLGAGGFFGYTF. DNA for the CDR3: TGTGCCAGCAGCTTAGGGGCAGGGGGCTTTTTTGGCTACACCTTC.

This clonotype has just a few counts. The chain carries TRBV12-3 or TRBV12-4 and TRBJ2-5; D may be TRBD1 or TRBD2 (5 bases each). The CDR3 is 14 amino acids. The V gene lost 7 bases and the J gene lost 6 bases, with 18 bases spanning the gap. The CDR3 coding sequence is TGTGCCAGCACCCCCCGGGACGGCGGGCAGACCCAGTACTTC. Translating it yields CASTPRDGGQTQYF.

This clonotype occurred a few times. The chain carries TRBV2 and TRBJ1-2, with a tentative D call TRBD1 (6 bases). Germline loops: CDR1 SNHLY, CDR2 FYNNEI. V lost 6 bases and J 1 base, leaving 15 bases between the germline ends. This CDR3 is 15 amino acids long. CDR3 sequence reads: CASRDPRGGNYGYTF. CDR3 coding DNA: TGTGCCAGCAGAGACCCTAGGGGGGGTAACTATGGCTACACCTTC.

The genes are TRBV9 and TRBJ1-6; 10 nucleotides align to TRBD1. Trimming took 0 bases from V and 7 from J; bases not matched to a gene: 4. Germline V CDR1 and CDR2: SGDLS, YYNGEE. The CDR3 loop spans 16 amino acids. DNA for the CDR3: TGTGCCAGCAGCGTAGACCCGACAGGGGGCAATTCACCCCTCCACTTT. It specifies CASSVDPTGGNSPLHF.

This clonotype was detected a few times. The chain has TRBV18 and TRBJ2-7; 7 bases line up with TRBD1. The germline gives CDR1 KGHSH, CDR2 LQKENI. V lost 3 bases and J lost 1; bases outside the gene matches: 6. CDR3 size: 15 residues. The CDR3 sequence: CASSPWGQQSYEQYF. DNA for the CDR3: TGTGCCAGCTCACCTTGGGGACAGCAGTCCTACGAGCAGTACTTC.

This clonotype was observed a handful of times. The DNA of the CDR3 is TGTGCCAGCAGCTATCGGGACCCCCGCGCCTCTGGGGCCAACGTCCTGACTTTC. Protein sequence: CASSYRDPRASGANVLTF. The gene calls are TRBV6-5 and TRBJ2-6; D is tentatively TRBD1 or TRBD2 (5 bases each). This CDR3 has 18 amino acids. The V end was cut by 6 bases, the J end by 0 bases, with 18 bases between. Germline CDR1 MNHEY, CDR2 SVGAGI.